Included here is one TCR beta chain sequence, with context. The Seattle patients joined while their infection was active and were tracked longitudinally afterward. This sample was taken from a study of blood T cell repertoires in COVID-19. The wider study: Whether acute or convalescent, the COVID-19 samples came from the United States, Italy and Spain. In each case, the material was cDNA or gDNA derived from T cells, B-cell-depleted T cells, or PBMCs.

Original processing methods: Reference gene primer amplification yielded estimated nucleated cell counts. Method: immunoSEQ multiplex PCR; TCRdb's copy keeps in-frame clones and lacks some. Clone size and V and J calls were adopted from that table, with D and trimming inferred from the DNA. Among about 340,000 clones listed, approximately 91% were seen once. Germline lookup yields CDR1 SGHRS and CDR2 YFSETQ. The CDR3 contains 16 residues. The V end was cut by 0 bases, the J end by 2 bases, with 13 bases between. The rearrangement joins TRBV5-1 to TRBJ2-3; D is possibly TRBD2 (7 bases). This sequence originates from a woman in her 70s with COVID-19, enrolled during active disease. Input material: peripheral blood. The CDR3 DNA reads TGCGCCAGCAGCTTGGGGGCGGCGGGGGCCACAGATACGCAGTATTTT. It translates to CASSLGAAGATDTQYF.